This T cell receptor (beta chain) was sequenced for a study of OX40 agonist ivuxolimab in advanced cancers. Some background on the complete study: Ivuxolimab was a fully human IgG2 agonistic monoclonal antibody targeting the costimulatory receptor OX40 (CD134). Intravenous ivuxolimab was administered to patients every 2 weeks at six dose levels: 0.01, 0.1, 0.3, 1.5, 3 and 10 mg/kg. Peripheral TCRbeta sequencing was intended to test whether TCR sequence diversity was altered and clonal T-cell expansion was caused by ivuxolimab. Partial responses occurred in three dose-escalation patients, of whom one had hepatocellular carcinoma and two had cutaneous melanoma. The paper reports the monotherapy dose-escalation portion (N of about 52 patients) of the phase I ivuxolimab trial. A male proportion of almost 85% and a mean age of 60 years, ranging from roughly 20 to 80, were recorded for the dose-escalation cohort. Prior anti-PD-1, anti-PD-L1 or anti-CTLA-4 therapy was permitted, and about 40% of dose-escalation patients had received checkpoint inhibitors. Of the 50 to 55 patients in dose escalation, about 19 had hepatocellular carcinoma, about 15 had melanoma, 9 had renal cell carcinoma and 9 had head and neck cancer. Study-wide findings and limitations: After ivuxolimab, more expanded clones were found on average in CD8+ T cells than in CD4+ T cells. Low levels of normalized T-cell clonal expansion were also shown by some nonresponding patients. In the 0.1-3.0 mg/kg groups, partial responders had among the lowest normalized peripheral clonal expansion, particularly in CD8+ T cells. At doses of 0.1 to 3.0 mg/kg, clonal expansion of both CD4+ and CD8+ blood T cells was observed from baseline to week 6. The antigen specificity of the clonally expanded peripheral T cells was not determined.

Notes on this clone: Its antigen is unknown. Base qualities are missing; no much larger clone stands one base away.

From the cysteine up to the phenylalanine, the CDR3 has a length of 14 residues. The only DNA kept is the CDR3, 42 bases in frame from the first base. V loses 3 bases at its end and J loses 9 bases; junction bases beyond the gene matches: 7. The germline V gene (reference sequence) sets CDR1 to SEHNR and CDR2 to FQNEAQ. Genomic DNA was isolated from the sorted cells so that the TCRbeta CDR3 region could be sequenced. The immunoSEQ Assay was used for sequencing of TCRbeta CDR3 regions. What TCRdb holds here is the immuneACCESS table cut down to in-frame rearrangements. Part of the clones is not present; checked against another copy, under half of the missing clones reflect an unresolved V gene, and the others are unexplained. Present in this sample are 55,000 to 70,000 clones, about four fifths of which were seen just once. Roughly 5% of the sample lies in the top ten. Patients with a history of autoimmune disease or receiving systemic immunosuppression were excluded from the trial. In every dose cohort, peripheral blood was drawn for TCR sequencing at baseline, cycle 4 day 1, and cycle 7 day 1. Samples were obtained from an open-label, multicenter, first-in-human phase I dose-escalation trial of ivuxolimab. Adults with locally advanced or metastatic melanoma, renal cell carcinoma, hepatocellular carcinoma or head and neck squamous cell carcinoma were enrolled in the trial. Before TCR sequencing, CD4+ and CD8+ T cells were separately sorted from peripheral blood.

The sequence links TRBV7-9 to TRBJ2-1, with 8 middle bases fitting TRBD2. The TCR originated in an adult with an advanced solid tumor such as melanoma, head and neck, liver or kidney cancer. This specimen consisted of CD4+ or CD8+ T cells sorted from blood, obtained in a trial of the OX40 agonist ivuxolimab. The CDR3 loop reads CASSLSGSTSEQFF. The base sequence is TGTGCCAGCAGCTTGAGCGGGAGTACGTCTGAGCAGTTCTTC. The variable domain in full, with residues beyond the CDR3 obtained from the reference TRBV7-9 and TRBJ2-1 genes, is DTGVSQNPRHKITKRGQNVTFRCDPISEHNRLYWYRQTLGQGPEFLTYFQNEAQLEKSRLLSDRFSAERPKGSFSTLEIQRTEQGDSAMYLCASSLSGSTSEQFFGPGTRLTVL.